A selection of T cell receptor beta chains follows, all from one sample in a study of blood T cell repertoires in COVID-19. TCRdb's table, derived via immunoSEQ multiplex PCR, lists solely in-frame clones and lacks some. The sample includes 250,000 to 300,000 clones, 83% of them seen just once. Sequencing was carried out using peripheral blood. The receptors shown here come from a man of 80 years or more with acute or convalescent COVID-19. The CDR3 runs from the conserved cysteine through the conserved F or W. Fields, in order: V gene, D gene, clone size, J gene, CDR3 protein, CDR3 DNA. The D gene is left open where the match is weak. Size tells how often a clone was seen (once, few, many) or the class of an expanded clone, and some rows leave it out.

V: TRBV5-4; D: TRBD1; size: -; J: TRBJ2-5; CDR3: CASSLRTGALQETQYF; DNA: TGTGCCAGCAGCTTGAGGACAGGGGCCCTACAAGAGACCCAGTACTTC
V: TRBV9; D: -; size: -; J: TRBJ2-3; CDR3: CASSVSLAADTQYF; DNA: TGTGCCAGCAGCGTATCCCTGGCGGCAGATACGCAGTATTTT
V: TRBV4-2; D: TRBD1; size: -; J: TRBJ1-1; CDR3: CASSLPPTGGWVEAFF; DNA: TGTGCCAGCAGCCTCCCTCCAACAGGGGGCTGGGTTGAAGCTTTCTTT
V: TRBV5-1; D: TRBD1; size: once; J: TRBJ2-7; CDR3: CASSFGDRTYEQYF; DNA: TGCGCCAGCAGCTTCGGGGACAGGACCTACGAGCAGTACTTC
V: TRBV27; D: TRBD1; size: -; J: TRBJ1-6; CDR3: CASSRQGRGSPLHF; DNA: TGTGCCAGCAGTCGACAGGGCCGTGGTTCACCCCTCCACTTT
V: TRBV30; D: -; size: -; J: TRBJ2-2; CDR3: CAWKARIGIGTGELFF; DNA: TGTGCCTGGAAAGCCAGGATAGGAATTGGTACCGGGGAGCTGTTTTTT
V: TRBV5-1; D: -; size: few; J: TRBJ1-1; CDR3: CASSLNGMNTEAFF; DNA: TGCGCCAGCAGCTTAAACGGTATGAACACTGAAGCTTTCTTT
V: TRBV27; D: -; size: -; J: TRBJ2-7; CDR3: CASSSSLTYEQYF; DNA: TGTGCCAGCAGTTCATCCTTAACCTACGAGCAGTACTTC
V: TRBV24-1; D: TRBD2; size: -; J: TRBJ2-3; CDR3: CATSDLGTSGTDTQYF; DNA: TGTGCCACCAGTGATCTCGGGACTAGCGGAACAGATACGCAGTATTTT
V: TRBV19; D: -; size: -; J: TRBJ2-7; CDR3: CASRVTESSYEQYF; DNA: TGTGCCAGTAGGGTAACAGAGAGCTCCTACGAGCAGTACTTC
V: TRBV11-2; D: -; size: -; J: TRBJ2-3; CDR3: CASSPAVDTQYF; DNA: TGTGCCAGCAGCCCGGCGGTAGATACGCAGTATTTT
V: TRBV19; D: TRBD2; size: once; J: TRBJ2-1; CDR3: CASSMSRLAVLSYNEQFF; DNA: TGTGCCAGTAGTATGAGTAGACTAGCGGTCCTCTCCTACAATGAGCAGTTCTTC
V: TRBV19; D: TRBD1; size: few; J: TRBJ2-7; CDR3: CASGDRDTTFAQYF; DNA: TGTGCCAGTGGGGACAGGGACACTACGTTCGCGCAGTACTTC
V: TRBV6-1; D: TRBD1; size: many; J: TRBJ1-2; CDR3: CASSENRQGYGYTF; DNA: TGTGCCAGCAGTGAAAACCGACAGGGCTATGGCTACACCTTC
V: TRBV7-9; D: -; size: -; J: TRBJ2-7; CDR3: CASSPQGYSSYEQYF; DNA: TGTGCCAGCAGCCCCCAGGGCTATAGTTCCTACGAGCAGTACTTC
V: TRBV7-8; D: -; size: -; J: TRBJ1-5; CDR3: CASSLVSYNSNQPQHF; DNA: TGTGCCAGCAGCTTAGTCTCGTATAATAGCAATCAGCCCCAGCATTTT
V: TRBV7-9; D: -; size: -; J: TRBJ1-4; CDR3: CASSLEGYREKLFF; DNA: TGTGCCAGCAGCTTAGAGGGGTACAGGGAAAAACTGTTTTTT
V: TRBV27; D: -; size: -; J: TRBJ2-7; CDR3: CASSAQRLSYEQYF; DNA: TGTGCCAGCAGTGCCCAGCGGCTTTCCTACGAGCAGTACTTC
V: TRBV6-5; D: -; size: -; J: TRBJ1-1; CDR3: CASSYSGGPGAFF; DNA: TGTGCCAGCAGTTACTCGGGGGGTCCTGGAGCTTTCTTT
V: TRBV28; D: TRBD2; size: -; J: TRBJ2-5; CDR3: CASSLATSGRETQYF; DNA: TGTGCCAGCAGCCTCGCCACTAGCGGGAGGGAGACCCAGTACTTC
V: TRBV30; D: TRBD1; size: -; J: TRBJ1-6; CDR3: CAWSAPGQTNSPLHF; DNA: TGTGCCTGGAGCGCTCCGGGACAGACTAATTCACCCCTCCACTTT
V: TRBV11-2; D: -; size: -; J: TRBJ2-3; CDR3: CASIPFVFGTDTQYF; DNA: TGTGCCAGCATCCCGTTCGTTTTTGGCACAGATACGCAGTATTTT
V: TRBV30; D: -; size: -; J: TRBJ2-7; CDR3: CAWTVSTGSRYEQYF; DNA: TGTGCCTGGACTGTATCGACGGGGAGCCGGTACGAGCAGTACTTC
V: TRBV10-3; D: -; size: -; J: TRBJ2-5; CDR3: CASAPTGFTEETQYF; DNA: TGTGCCTCGGCGCCGACAGGTTTTACCGAAGAGACCCAGTACTTC
V: TRBV19; D: -; size: -; J: TRBJ2-2; CDR3: CASRRVGATTGELFF; DNA: TGTGCCAGTAGAAGAGTAGGGGCGACCACCGGGGAGCTGTTTTTT
V: TRBV29-1; D: -; size: few; J: TRBJ2-7; CDR3: CSVGVSGVGEQYF; DNA: TGCAGCGTGGGCGTGAGCGGTGTCGGCGAGCAGTACTTC
V: TRBV4-2; D: TRBD2; size: -; J: TRBJ2-7; CDR3: CASSQEGTTYEQYF; DNA: TGTGCCAGCAGCCAAGAGGGGACTACCTACGAGCAGTACTTC
V: TRBV29-1; D: -; size: -; J: TRBJ1-6; CDR3: CSASKEVNSPLHF; DNA: TGCAGCGCAAGCAAGGAGGTGAATTCACCCCTCCACTTT
V: TRBV6-6; D: TRBD2; size: -; J: TRBJ2-7; CDR3: CASSGTSGKHEQYF; DNA: TGTGCCAGCAGTGGGACTAGCGGGAAGCACGAGCAGTACTTC
V: TRBV27; D: -; size: -; J: TRBJ1-6; CDR3: CASSTNRAQDNSPLHF; DNA: TGTGCCAGCAGTACCAACAGGGCCCAAGATAATTCACCCCTCCACTTT
V: TRBV13; D: -; size: -; J: TRBJ2-3; CDR3: CASSFIFVNRVGTSTDTQYF; DNA: TGTGCCAGCAGCTTCATATTCGTTAACAGGGTAGGAACTAGCACAGATACGCAGTATTTT
V: TRBV24-1; D: -; size: once; J: TRBJ2-3; CDR3: CATRASVGWSTDTQYF; DNA: TGTGCCACCAGGGCCTCGGTCGGGTGGAGCACAGATACGCAGTATTTT
V: TRBV5-5; D: -; size: -; J: TRBJ2-7; CDR3: CASSSTYEQYF; DNA: TGTGCCAGCAGCTCAACCTACGAGCAGTACTTC
V: TRBV30; D: -; size: -; J: TRBJ2-1; CDR3: CAWTGGGNEQFF; DNA: TGTGCCTGGACCGGTGGGGGGAATGAGCAGTTCTTC
V: TRBV4-2; D: TRBD2; size: -; J: TRBJ2-2; CDR3: CASSQETSDTGELFF; DNA: TGTGCCAGCAGCCAAGAGACTAGCGACACCGGGGAGCTGTTTTTT
V: TRBV10-3; D: TRBD1; size: -; J: TRBJ2-7; CDR3: CAIKGQGVSYEQYF; DNA: TGTGCCATCAAGGGCCAGGGGGTCTCCTACGAGCAGTACTTC
V: TRBV4-1; D: TRBD1; size: -; J: TRBJ1-5; CDR3: CASSQVQQGANQPQHF; DNA: TGCGCCAGCAGCCAAGTCCAACAGGGGGCTAATCAGCCCCAGCATTTT
V: TRBV2; D: -; size: -; J: TRBJ2-1; CDR3: CASSQGNEQFF; DNA: TGTGCCAGCAGTCAGGGGAATGAGCAGTTCTTC
V: TRBV2; D: -; size: -; J: TRBJ2-2; CDR3: CASRDRTGELFF; DNA: TGTGCCAGCAGAGACAGGACCGGGGAGCTGTTTTTT
V: TRBV9; D: -; size: -; J: TRBJ1-4; CDR3: CASSPRTNEKLFF; DNA: TGTGCCAGCAGCCCCAGAACTAATGAAAAACTGTTTTTT
V: TRBV6-4; D: -; size: -; J: TRBJ1-5; CDR3: CASSENGGSNQPQHF; DNA: TGTGCCAGCAGTGAAAATGGAGGCAGCAATCAGCCCCAGCATTTT
V: TRBV6-5; D: -; size: -; J: TRBJ2-1; CDR3: CASSHTRQTNQFF; DNA: TGTGCCAGCAGTCACACCAGACAAACCAACCAGTTCTTC
V: TRBV6-1; D: -; size: -; J: TRBJ1-5; CDR3: CASSEASGGNQPQHF; DNA: TGTGCCAGCAGTGAAGCGTCGGGAGGAAATCAGCCCCAGCATTTT
V: TRBV5-1; D: TRBD2; size: -; J: TRBJ2-3; CDR3: CASSLAGTSTADTQYF; DNA: TGCGCCAGCAGCTTGGCCGGGACTAGCACCGCAGATACGCAGTATTTT
V: TRBV14; D: TRBD2; size: -; J: TRBJ2-3; CDR3: CASRKLAGGPTDTQYF; DNA: TGTGCCAGCCGAAAACTAGCGGGAGGACCAACAGATACGCAGTATTTT